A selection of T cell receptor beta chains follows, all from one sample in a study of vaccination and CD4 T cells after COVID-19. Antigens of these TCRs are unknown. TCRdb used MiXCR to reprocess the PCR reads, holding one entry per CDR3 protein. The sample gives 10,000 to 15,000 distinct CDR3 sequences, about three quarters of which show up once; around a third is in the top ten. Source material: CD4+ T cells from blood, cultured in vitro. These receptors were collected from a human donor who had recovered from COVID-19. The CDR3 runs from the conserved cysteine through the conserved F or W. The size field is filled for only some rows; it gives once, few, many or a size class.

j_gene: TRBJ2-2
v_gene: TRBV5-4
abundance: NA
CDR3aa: CASSLLASGNTGELFF

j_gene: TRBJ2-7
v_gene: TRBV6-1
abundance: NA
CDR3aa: CASILIPGLSGEQYF

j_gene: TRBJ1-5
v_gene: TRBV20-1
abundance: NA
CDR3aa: CSAKNLIRTQRGQPQHF

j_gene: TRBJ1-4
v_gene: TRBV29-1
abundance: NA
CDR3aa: CSVLTDLGSSEKLFF

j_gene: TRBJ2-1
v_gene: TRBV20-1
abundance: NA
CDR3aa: CSASGWDEQFF

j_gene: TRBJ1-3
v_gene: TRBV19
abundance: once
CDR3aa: CASIPPRWTADTIYF

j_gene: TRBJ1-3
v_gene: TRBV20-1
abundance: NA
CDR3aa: CSAAYLNSGFSSGNTIYF

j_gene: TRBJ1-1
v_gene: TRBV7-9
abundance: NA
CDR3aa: CASSRTQVNTEAFF

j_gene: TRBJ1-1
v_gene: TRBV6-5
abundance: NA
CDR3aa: CASSYPPGQGATEAFF

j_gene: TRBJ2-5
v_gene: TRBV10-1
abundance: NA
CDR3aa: CASTYRYQETQYF

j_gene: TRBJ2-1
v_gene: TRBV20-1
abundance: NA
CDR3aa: CSEQSGSVANEQFF

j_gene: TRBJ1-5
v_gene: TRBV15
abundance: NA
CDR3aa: CATSRAQGSNQPQHF

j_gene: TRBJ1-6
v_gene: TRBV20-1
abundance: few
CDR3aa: CSARAEPGKSNSPLHF

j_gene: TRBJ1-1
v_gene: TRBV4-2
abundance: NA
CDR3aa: CASSQTGDNTEAFF

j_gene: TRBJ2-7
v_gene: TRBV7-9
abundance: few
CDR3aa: CASLRTGSYEQYF

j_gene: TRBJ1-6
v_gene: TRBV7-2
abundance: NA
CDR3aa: CASSLDARGRSPLHF

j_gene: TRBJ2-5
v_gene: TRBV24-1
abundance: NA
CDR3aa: CATSDPALPRETQYF

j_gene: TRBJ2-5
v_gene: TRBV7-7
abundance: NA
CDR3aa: CASSLASGITSKETQYF

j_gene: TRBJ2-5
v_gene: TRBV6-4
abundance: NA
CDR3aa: CASSDSSETQYF

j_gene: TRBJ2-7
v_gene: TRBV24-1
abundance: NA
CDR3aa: CATSDFDRGEQYF

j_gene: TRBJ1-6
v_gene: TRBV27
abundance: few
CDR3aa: CASRSPTGRNSPLHF

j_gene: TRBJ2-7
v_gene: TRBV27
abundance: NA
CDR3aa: CASSLSPRQGLIYEQYF

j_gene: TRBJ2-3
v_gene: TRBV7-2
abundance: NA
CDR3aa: CVSSSGLATDTQYF

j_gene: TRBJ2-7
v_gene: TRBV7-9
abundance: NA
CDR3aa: CASSLEGFGAREYF

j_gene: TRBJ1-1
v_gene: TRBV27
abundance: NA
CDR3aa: CASTSAGSGNTEAFF

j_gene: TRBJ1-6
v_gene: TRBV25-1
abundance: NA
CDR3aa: CASSEARGWTNSPLHF

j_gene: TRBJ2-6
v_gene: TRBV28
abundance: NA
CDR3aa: CASSLFWGRGANVLTF

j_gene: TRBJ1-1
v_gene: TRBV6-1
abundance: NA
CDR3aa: CASGRGDAEAFF

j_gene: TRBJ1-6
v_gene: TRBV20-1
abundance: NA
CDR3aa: CSARDSGNSPLHF

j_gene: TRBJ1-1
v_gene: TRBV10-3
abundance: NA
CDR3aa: CAITQTGGREAFF

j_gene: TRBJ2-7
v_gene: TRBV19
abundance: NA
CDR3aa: CASSNPGTGDYEQYF

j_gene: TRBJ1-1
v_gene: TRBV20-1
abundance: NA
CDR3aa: CSALRDSLNTEAFF

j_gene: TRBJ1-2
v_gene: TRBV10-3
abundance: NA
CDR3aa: CAITKTGGDYGYTF

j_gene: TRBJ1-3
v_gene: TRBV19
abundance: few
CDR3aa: CASHPGGTGNTIYF

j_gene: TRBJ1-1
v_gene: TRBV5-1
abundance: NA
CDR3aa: CASSLGYVVTEAFF

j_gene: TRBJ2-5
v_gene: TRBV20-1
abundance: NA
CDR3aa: CSAYRDTQETQYF

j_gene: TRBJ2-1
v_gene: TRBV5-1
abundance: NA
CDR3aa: CASSPGTSGYSYNEQFF